Listed below are T cell receptor beta chains from one sample, sequenced in a study of Graves' ophthalmopathy and Graves' hyperthyroidism. TCRdb passed the multiplex PCR reads through MiXCR, listing each CDR3 protein once. The sample lists hundreds of thousands of distinct CDR3 sequences, approximately 39% seen once, with over 2.5% in the top ten. Sample: peripheral blood. These receptors were obtained from an adult man with Graves' ophthalmopathy. The CDR3 runs from the conserved cysteine through the conserved F or W. Fields, in order: CDR3 protein, CDR3 DNA, clone size, D gene, V gene, J gene. A D gene is named only where the DNA matches it firmly. The size of a clone is reported for some rows only, either as once, few or many, or as a class for expanded clones.

CDR3aa: CASSIGTAGNTIYF
CDR3nt: TGTGCCAGCAGCATAGGGACGGCTGGAAACACCATATATTTT
abundance: few
d_gene: NA
v_gene: TRBV6-6
j_gene: TRBJ1-3

CDR3aa: CASSLSIWSGYTF
CDR3nt: TGTGCCAGCAGTTTATCGATCTGGAGTGGCTACACCTTC
abundance: many
d_gene: NA
v_gene: TRBV12-3/TRBV12-4
j_gene: TRBJ1-2

CDR3aa: CATSYGTLSSGANVLTF
CDR3nt: TGTGCCACCAGCTACGGGACTCTCTCCTCTGGGGCCAACGTCCTGACTTTC
abundance: NA
d_gene: NA
v_gene: TRBV15
j_gene: TRBJ2-6

CDR3aa: CASRDAQGGYNYGYTF
CDR3nt: TGTGCCAGCAGGGACGCGCAGGGAGGCTATAACTATGGCTACACCTTC
abundance: many
d_gene: NA
v_gene: TRBV10-3
j_gene: TRBJ1-2

CDR3aa: CASILTGQGAEQPQHF
CDR3nt: TGTGCCAGTATCCTGACTGGACAGGGGGCAGAGCAGCCCCAGCATTTT
abundance: NA
d_gene: TRBD1
v_gene: TRBV19
j_gene: TRBJ1-5

CDR3aa: CASSLGQHYGCTF
CDR3nt: TGTGCCAGCAGTTTAGGGCAGCACTATGGCTGCACCTTC
abundance: NA
d_gene: NA
v_gene: TRBV7-8
j_gene: TRBJ1-2

CDR3aa: CASSLSGDANSPLHF
CDR3nt: TGTGCCAGCAGCTTGTCAGGGGATGCTAATTCACCCCTCCACTTT
abundance: few
d_gene: NA
v_gene: TRBV7-3
j_gene: TRBJ1-6

CDR3aa: CASSEGHPVIPIGYTF
CDR3nt: TGTGCCAGCAGCGAAGGACATCCGGTCATACCAATCGGCTACACCTTC
abundance: many
d_gene: NA
v_gene: TRBV7-9
j_gene: TRBJ1-2

CDR3aa: CASSILGTETQYF
CDR3nt: TGTGCCAGTAGTATATTAGGGACAGAGACCCAGTACTTC
abundance: many
d_gene: NA
v_gene: TRBV19
j_gene: TRBJ2-5

CDR3aa: CASSVVSDKNTGELFF
CDR3nt: TGTGCCAGCAGCGTAGTTAGTGACAAAAACACCGGGGAGCTGTTTTTT
abundance: few
d_gene: NA
v_gene: TRBV9
j_gene: TRBJ2-2

CDR3aa: CASLRDEKLFF
CDR3nt: TGTGCCAGTCTCCGGGATGAAAAACTGTTTTTT
abundance: NA
d_gene: NA
v_gene: TRBV2
j_gene: TRBJ1-4

CDR3aa: CASSATRDSSNQPQHF
CDR3nt: TGTGCCAGCAGCGCCACTCGTGACAGTAGCAATCAGCCCCAGCATTTT
abundance: many
d_gene: NA
v_gene: TRBV7-3
j_gene: TRBJ1-5

CDR3aa: CAISGASLGYTF
CDR3nt: TGTGCCATCAGTGGGGCCAGCTTGGGCTACACCTTC
abundance: NA
d_gene: NA
v_gene: TRBV10-3
j_gene: TRBJ1-2

CDR3aa: CASSLGDTRGTIYEQYF
CDR3nt: TGTGCCAGCAGCTTAGGGGACACTCGAGGTACGATCTACGAGCAGTACTTC
abundance: many
d_gene: NA
v_gene: TRBV11-2
j_gene: TRBJ2-7

CDR3aa: CASSYLQQSHRSQPQHF
CDR3nt: TGTGCCAGCAGTTACCTCCAGCAGTCCCATCGCAGTCAGCCCCAGCATTTT
abundance: NA
d_gene: NA
v_gene: TRBV10-3
j_gene: TRBJ1-5

CDR3aa: CASSPETVYEQYF
CDR3nt: TGTGCCAGCAGCCCCGAGACGGTTTACGAGCAGTACTTC
abundance: many
d_gene: NA
v_gene: TRBV7-9
j_gene: TRBJ2-7

CDR3aa: CASSRAGEEKLFF
CDR3nt: TGTGCCAGCAGTCGGGCAGGAGAGGAAAAACTGTTTTTT
abundance: once
d_gene: NA
v_gene: TRBV25-1
j_gene: TRBJ1-4

CDR3aa: CASSEGMLVF
CDR3nt: TGTGCCAGCAGTGAAGGGATGCTCGTTTTT
abundance: NA
d_gene: NA
v_gene: TRBV2
j_gene: TRBJ1-1

CDR3aa: CSVSGGGDEQYF
CDR3nt: TGCAGCGTTTCTGGGGGAGGGGACGAGCAGTACTTC
abundance: many
d_gene: TRBD2
v_gene: TRBV29-1
j_gene: TRBJ2-7

CDR3aa: CASSLAGSAGQPQYF
CDR3nt: TGTGCCAGCAGCTTAGCTGGATCCGCGGGGCAGCCCCAGTACTTC
abundance: once
d_gene: NA
v_gene: TRBV7-2
j_gene: TRBJ2-5

CDR3aa: CASSSGTASYEQYF
CDR3nt: TGTGCCAGCAGCTCCGGGACGGCCTCCTACGAGCAGTACTTC
abundance: many
d_gene: NA
v_gene: TRBV7-2
j_gene: TRBJ2-7

CDR3aa: CASSLAGSEQPQHF
CDR3nt: TGTGCCAGCAGCTTGGCTGGGTCGGAACAGCCCCAGCATTTT
abundance: few
d_gene: NA
v_gene: TRBV5-6
j_gene: TRBJ1-5

CDR3aa: CSSAGGQETQYF
CDR3nt: TGCAGCTCCGCGGGAGGGCAAGAGACCCAGTACTTC
abundance: NA
d_gene: TRBD2
v_gene: TRBV29-1
j_gene: TRBJ2-5

CDR3aa: CASSESDRSGANVLTF
CDR3nt: TGTGCCAGCAGTGAATCAGACAGGTCCGGGGCCAACGTCCTGACTTTC
abundance: many
d_gene: NA
v_gene: TRBV2
j_gene: TRBJ2-6

CDR3aa: CASSYVAEDTEAFF
CDR3nt: TGTGCCAGCAGTTACGTCGCGGAGGACACTGAAGCTTTCTTT
abundance: NA
d_gene: NA
v_gene: TRBV6-5
j_gene: TRBJ1-1

CDR3aa: CASSSDIKTQYF
CDR3nt: TGTGCCAGCAGTTCGGATATTAAGACCCAGTACTTC
abundance: many
d_gene: NA
v_gene: TRBV6-6
j_gene: TRBJ2-5

CDR3aa: CASSAWTGTYEQYF
CDR3nt: TGTGCCAGCAGCGCATGGACAGGGACCTACGAGCAGTACTTC
abundance: many
d_gene: TRBD1
v_gene: TRBV5-4
j_gene: TRBJ2-7

CDR3aa: CASSYSLQRSTEAFF
CDR3nt: TGTGCCAGCAGTTACTCCCTACAGAGGAGCACTGAAGCTTTCTTT
abundance: NA
d_gene: NA
v_gene: TRBV6-6
j_gene: TRBJ1-1

CDR3aa: CSVEDSRGDTF
CDR3nt: TGCAGCGTTGAAGATTCTCGGGGTGACACCTTC
abundance: many
d_gene: NA
v_gene: TRBV29-1
j_gene: TRBJ1-2

CDR3aa: CASSSGVVGTEAFF
CDR3nt: TGTGCCAGCAGCTCAGGGGTGGTGGGCACTGAAGCTTTCTTT
abundance: NA
d_gene: NA
v_gene: TRBV5-5
j_gene: TRBJ1-1

CDR3aa: CASSTPGQGSYEQYF
CDR3nt: TGTGCCAGTAGTACTCCTGGACAGGGTAGCTACGAGCAGTACTTC
abundance: many
d_gene: TRBD1
v_gene: TRBV19
j_gene: TRBJ2-7

CDR3aa: CASSEPPMDSSTQYF
CDR3nt: TGTGCCAGCAGTGAACCCCCTATGGATTCTTCTACGCAGTATTTT
abundance: NA
d_gene: NA
v_gene: TRBV2
j_gene: TRBJ2-3

CDR3aa: CASSFAGVTDYGYTGELFF
CDR3nt: TGTGCCAGCAGCTTTGCAGGGGTAACGGACTATGGCTACACCGGGGAGCTGTTTTTT
abundance: NA
d_gene: NA
v_gene: TRBV9
j_gene: TRBJ2-2

CDR3aa: CAISEYNNEQFF
CDR3nt: TGTGCCATCAGTGAGTATAACAATGAGCAGTTCTTC
abundance: NA
d_gene: NA
v_gene: TRBV10-3
j_gene: TRBJ2-1

CDR3aa: CASSPLAGGWETQYF
CDR3nt: TGTGCCAGCAGCCCCTTAGCGGGAGGGTGGGAGACCCAGTACTTC
abundance: many
d_gene: TRBD2
v_gene: TRBV7-3
j_gene: TRBJ2-5

CDR3aa: CAIRRAGQLNTEAFF
CDR3nt: TGTGCCATCAGAAGGGCCGGACAGCTGAACACTGAAGCTTTCTTT
abundance: many
d_gene: NA
v_gene: TRBV10-3
j_gene: TRBJ1-1

CDR3aa: CASRETGPSGYTF
CDR3nt: TGTGCCAGCAGGGAGACAGGGCCGTCTGGCTACACCTTC
abundance: NA
d_gene: TRBD1
v_gene: TRBV2
j_gene: TRBJ1-2